This TCR beta chain was retrieved from a study of cytomegalovirus exposure and HLA in healthy donors. Only in-frame clones appear in the TCRdb table, and some are missing; sequencing was by immunoSEQ multiplex PCR. The table records 120,000 or so clones, approximately 91% of them present only once. This CDR3 region has 13 residues. Deletions cut 3 bases from V and 2 bases from J, with 8 bases between. Germline V gene lookup returns CDR1 LNHDA and CDR2 SQIVND (reference sequence). The sequence derives from a young woman in good health and CMV-seronegative. The sample was PBMCs. The chain recombines TRBV19 with TRBJ2-7, with a possible D match to TRBD1 (5 bases). CDR3 region: CASSIQGTYEQYF. The CDR3 DNA is TGTGCCAGTAGTATCCAGGGTACCTACGAGCAGTACTTC.